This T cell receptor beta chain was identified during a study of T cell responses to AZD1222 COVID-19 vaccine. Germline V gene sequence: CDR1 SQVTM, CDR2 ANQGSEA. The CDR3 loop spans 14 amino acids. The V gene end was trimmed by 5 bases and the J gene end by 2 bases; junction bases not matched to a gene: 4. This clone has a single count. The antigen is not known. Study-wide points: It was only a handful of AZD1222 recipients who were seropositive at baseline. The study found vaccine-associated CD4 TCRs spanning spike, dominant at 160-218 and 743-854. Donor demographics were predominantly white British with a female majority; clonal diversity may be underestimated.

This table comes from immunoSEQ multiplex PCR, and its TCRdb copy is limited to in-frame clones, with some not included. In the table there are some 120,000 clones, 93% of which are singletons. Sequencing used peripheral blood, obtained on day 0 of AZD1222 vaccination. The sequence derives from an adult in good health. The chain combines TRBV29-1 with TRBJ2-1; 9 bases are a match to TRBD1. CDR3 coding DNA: TGCAGCGTTCGGACAGGGGATGCCTACAATGAGCAGTTCTTC. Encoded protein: CSVRTGDAYNEQFF.